The 2 T cell receptor beta chains listed next were all sequenced from one sample in a study of T cell responses to AZD1222 COVID-19 vaccine. Sequenced by immunoSEQ multiplex PCR; TCRdb stores in-frame clones only, minus some. This table holds over 85,000 clones, approximately 88% found once. Sample: peripheral blood, taken 28 days after the second AZD1222 dose. Receptor source: an adult who received the AZD1222 COVID-19 vaccine.

V gene TRBV7-8 combines with J gene TRBJ2-3, with a tentative D call TRBD2 (5 bases). The CDR3 has 15 residues. The V gene lost 4 bases and the J gene lost 2 bases, with 13 bases spanning the gap. Germline CDR1 is SGHVS and CDR2 is FQNEAQ. The CDR3 sequence is CASSSRRLTTDTQYF. CDR3 sequence (DNA): TGTGCCAGCAGCTCCAGACGACTAACCACAGATACGCAGTATTTT.

The chain joins TRBV9 to TRBJ2-2; a possible D gene is TRBD1 (6 bases). The CDR3 spans 17 residues. Trimming removed 3 bases from V and 6 bases from J, with 21 bases in between. Germline-derived CDR1 and CDR2 are SGDLS and YYNGEE. The DNA of the CDR3 is TGTGCCAGCAGCGCCAGACTGGGACACCAGGGATCCGGGGAGCTGTTTTTT. Translated: CASSARLGHQGSGELFF.